This TCR beta chain was captured by sequencing in a study of identifying expanded T cells in peripheral blood. Only in-frame clones appear in the TCRdb table, and some are missing; sequencing was by immunoSEQ multiplex PCR. The top ten hold more than 5.5% of the sample, which has about 100,000 clones, over 80% seen once. Germline V lookup: CDR1 SGHDN, CDR2 FVKESK. Trimming cost V 3 bases and J 11 bases; bases outside gene matches: 9. There are 13 residues in the CDR3. Healthy donors had no documented immune events, such as infections, while sampled. Study-level points and caveats: Over about two and four weeks, about 15 and 19 clones changed, versus 1.2 between replicates.

This clone was observed a single time. What it binds is unknown. The sequence was obtained from a person aged 18-70 years in good health. This chain links TRBV14 with TRBJ1-1, with 7 positions matching TRBD1. Sequencing was carried out using blood. The CDR3 region has the DNA TGTGCCAGCAGCCAGTGGACAGGCCGCCGTGCTTTCTTT. Residues: CASSQWTGRRAFF.